The present TCR beta chain was sequenced within a study of blood T cell repertoires in COVID-19. Sequenced by immunoSEQ multiplex PCR; TCRdb stores in-frame clones only, minus some. Here the sample spans 250,000 or so clones, approximately 86% being singletons. This CDR3 is built from 17 residues. The V gene is TRBV21-1, the J gene TRBJ2-3; the DNA was not compared with TRBD1, the D call given in the table. TRBV21-1 is termed a pseudogene. The specimen was peripheral blood. The clonotype comes from a woman under 40 with acute or convalescent COVID-19. The CDR3 DNA reads as TGTGCCAGCAGCAAAATCCCCCCAGGGGAGACGACAGATACGCAGTATTTT. This encodes CASSKIPPGETTDTQYF.